These T cell receptor beta chains were read from a single sample in a study of blood T cell repertoires in COVID-19. Method: immunoSEQ multiplex PCR; TCRdb's copy keeps in-frame clones and lacks some. Here the sample spans over 250,000 clones, around 92% being singletons. What was sequenced was PBMCs or T cells enriched from blood (not recorded which). The receptor set was obtained from a woman aged 60-75 years who had recovered from COVID-19. Each CDR3 is given with its conserved first and last residue. Fields, in order: J gene, D gene, V gene, clone size, CDR3 protein, CDR3 DNA. A D gene is named only where the DNA matches it firmly. Size is stated for part of the rows, as once, few or many counts, or as a class when the clone is expanded.

TRBJ1-2	TRBD1	TRBV19	NA	CASNHGQGESGYTF	TGTGCCAGTAACCACGGACAGGGTGAAAGTGGCTACACCTTC
TRBJ1-3	NA	TRBV9	NA	CASSVATPGNTIYF	TGTGCCAGCAGCGTAGCTACTCCTGGAAACACCATATATTTT
TRBJ2-7	TRBD1	TRBV3-1/TRBV3-2	NA	CASSRQGAQEQYF	TGTGCCAGCAGCCGCCAGGGGGCGCAGGAGCAGTACTTC
TRBJ2-7	TRBD1	TRBV3-1/TRBV3-2	NA	CASRGTAEQYF	TGTGCCAGTAGAGGGACAGCCGAGCAGTACTTC
TRBJ1-1	NA	TRBV7-6	NA	CASSPRRVMNTEAFF	TGTGCCAGCAGCCCCCGGAGGGTCATGAACACTGAAGCTTTCTTT
TRBJ2-2	NA	TRBV5-1	NA	CASSLARQTTGELFF	TGCGCCAGCAGCTTGGCGAGACAAACCACCGGGGAGCTGTTTTTT
TRBJ2-5	TRBD1	TRBV9	NA	CASSERDRVNQETQYF	TGTGCCAGCAGCGAGCGGGACAGGGTAAACCAAGAGACCCAGTACTTC
TRBJ2-2	NA	TRBV9	NA	CASSPRATSTGELFF	TGTGCCAGCAGCCCCAGGGCGACAAGCACCGGGGAGCTGTTTTTT
TRBJ1-1	TRBD1	TRBV28	NA	CASRGQGWTEAFF	TGTGCCAGCAGAGGACAGGGATGGACTGAAGCTTTCTTT
TRBJ1-4	NA	TRBV12-2	NA	CASRRTGTRAPSNEKLFF	TGTGCAAGTCGCCGTACCGGGACAAGGGCCCCTTCTAATGAAAAACTGTTTTTT
TRBJ1-1	NA	TRBV3-1/TRBV3-2	NA	CASSQYRVNTEAFF	TGTGCCAGCAGCCAATACAGGGTGAACACTGAAGCTTTCTTT
TRBJ2-7	TRBD1	TRBV7-2	once	CASSLPGQGIYEQYF	TGTGCCAGCAGCCTACCGGGACAGGGGATCTACGAGCAGTACTTC
TRBJ2-3	TRBD2	TRBV6-5	NA	CASRYRTSGDSDTQYF	TGTGCCAGCAGATACCGGACTAGCGGGGACTCAGATACGCAGTATTTT
TRBJ1-5	TRBD1	TRBV28	NA	CASKPTGVQPQHF	TGTGCCAGCAAACCCACAGGGGTTCAGCCCCAGCATTTT
TRBJ1-2	NA	TRBV7-8	NA	CASSTRVIGDGYGYTF	TGTGCCAGCAGCACGAGGGTTATTGGCGATGGCTATGGCTACACCTTC
TRBJ1-1	NA	TRBV28	NA	CASRSGAGTEAFF	TGTGCCAGCAGAAGCGGGGCGGGCACTGAAGCTTTCTTT
TRBJ2-2	TRBD2	TRBV19	NA	CASSSRTSGGVGELFF	TGTGCCAGTAGTTCGAGGACTAGCGGGGGCGTCGGGGAGCTGTTTTTT
TRBJ1-4	NA	TRBV5-1	NA	CASSSLQASNEKLFF	TGCGCCAGCAGCTCCTTACAGGCCAGTAATGAAAAACTGTTTTTT
TRBJ2-7	NA	TRBV30	NA	CAWSKTSPYEQYF	TGTGCCTGGAGTAAGACTAGTCCCTACGAGCAGTACTTC
TRBJ2-5	NA	TRBV7-5	NA	CARSPQPGQATQETQYF	TGTGCCAGAAGCCCCCAACCGGGACAGGCAACCCAAGAGACCCAGTACTTC
TRBJ2-2	TRBD1	TRBV5-4	NA	CASSQGTGLAGELFF	TGTGCCAGCAGCCAGGGGACAGGGCTGGCCGGGGAGCTGTTTTTT
TRBJ2-2	NA	TRBV6-2/TRBV6-3	NA	CASSWGGTGELFF	TGTGCCAGCAGTTGGGGCGGTACCGGGGAGCTGTTTTTT
TRBJ2-5	TRBD2	TRBV5-1	NA	CASSSASGGARETQYF	TGCGCCAGCAGCTCTGCTAGCGGGGGGGCCAGAGAGACCCAGTACTTC
TRBJ1-6	TRBD1	TRBV28	NA	CASSLGGGTGSPLHF	TGTGCCAGCAGTTTAGGAGGGGGCACGGGCTCACCCCTCCACTTT
TRBJ1-1	TRBD1	TRBV11-2	NA	CASSLAGGTEAFF	TGTGCCAGCAGCTTAGCAGGGGGCACTGAAGCTTTCTTT
TRBJ2-1	TRBD1	TRBV6-1	NA	CASSEARGQGTNEQFF	TGTGCCAGCAGTGAAGCTAGGGGACAGGGGACTAATGAGCAGTTCTTC
TRBJ2-1	NA	TRBV5-1	NA	CASSSQGNEQFF	TGCGCCAGCAGCTCACAGGGCAATGAGCAGTTCTTC
TRBJ1-2	TRBD1	TRBV28	NA	CASRYTGGGLGGYTF	TGTGCCAGCAGGTATACAGGGGGCGGCCTGGGAGGCTACACCTTC
TRBJ1-1	NA	TRBV6-6	NA	CASTEDSLNTEAFF	TGTGCCAGCACCGAGGACAGCCTGAACACTGAAGCTTTCTTT
TRBJ1-3	TRBD1	TRBV3-1/TRBV3-2	NA	CASSQPTGTYGNTIYF	TGTGCCAGCAGCCAACCGACAGGGACTTATGGAAACACCATATATTTT
TRBJ2-3	TRBD1	TRBV30	NA	CAWSGAGQGATQYF	TGTGCCTGGAGTGGGGCCGGACAGGGCGCTACGCAGTATTTT
TRBJ2-3	TRBD1	TRBV5-1	NA	CASSFQGDTDTQYF	TGCGCCAGCAGCTTTCAGGGGGACACAGATACGCAGTATTTT
TRBJ1-5	NA	TRBV12-3/TRBV12-4	NA	CASSFSASQPQHF	TGTGCCAGCAGTTTTAGTGCGAGTCAGCCCCAGCATTTT
TRBJ1-1	NA	TRBV15	NA	CATSRDRGGSTEAFF	TGTGCCACCAGCAGAGATCGGGGAGGGAGTACTGAAGCTTTCTTT
TRBJ2-7	NA	TRBV7-9	once	CASSPQAQGRSYEQYF	TGTGCCAGCAGCCCACAAGCGCAGGGCCGCTCCTACGAGCAGTACTTC
TRBJ1-2	TRBD1	TRBV28	NA	CAIPTGTGGAWDGYTF	TGTGCCATCCCGACCGGGACAGGGGGCGCGTGGGATGGCTACACCTTC
TRBJ2-3	TRBD2	TRBV15	NA	CATSRGGTSGTQDTQYF	TGTGCCACCAGCAGAGGGGGGACTAGCGGGACGCAAGATACGCAGTATTTT
TRBJ1-6	NA	TRBV10-2	NA	CASRTGTINSPLHF	TGCGCCAGCAGGACCGGGACAATAAATTCACCCCTCCACTTT
TRBJ2-5	NA	TRBV5-1	NA	CASSDSGEETQYF	TGCGCCAGCAGTGATAGCGGAGAAGAGACCCAGTACTTC
TRBJ2-7	NA	TRBV6-5	NA	CASSYSRATGQYF	TGTGCCAGCAGTTACTCAAGAGCCACTGGGCAGTACTTC
TRBJ1-2	NA	TRBV5-4	NA	CASSLGGSATPGGGYTF	TGTGCCAGCAGCTTGGGAGGCTCAGCCACCCCCGGGGGTGGCTACACCTTC
TRBJ1-5	NA	TRBV30	NA	CAWSVPGSSQPQHF	TGTGCCTGGAGTGTACCGGGGTCCAGTCAGCCCCAGCATTTT
TRBJ1-4	NA	TRBV12-3/TRBV12-4	NA	CASSFISIEKLFF	TGTGCCAGCAGTTTCATTAGTATTGAAAAACTGTTTTTT